The present T cell receptor (beta chain) was sequenced within a study of cytomegalovirus exposure and HLA in healthy donors. The PCR employed 60 Vbeta primers together with 13 Jbeta primers. The assay was immunoSEQ multiplex PCR, and TCRdb's table has in-frame clones only and misses some. The sample includes over 120,000 clones, around 85% of them seen just once. Regarding this clone: Its antigen is still unknown.

Study results and limitations: The analysis excluded some indistinguishable V segments, including TRBV6-2 and TRBV6-3.

CDR3 length equals 13 residues. Germline loops: CDR1 GTSNPN, CDR2 SVGIG (reference sequence). Deletions cut 2 bases from V and 3 bases from J, with 11 bases between. The receptor was isolated from a woman aged 30 to 39 in good health and CMV-seronegative. Material: PBMCs. V is TRBV30 and J is TRBJ2-7; D is perhaps TRBD2 (5 bases). CDR3 residues: CAWSYTSHYEQYF. The CDR3 nucleotides read TGTGCCTGGAGTTATACTAGTCACTACGAGCAGTACTTC.